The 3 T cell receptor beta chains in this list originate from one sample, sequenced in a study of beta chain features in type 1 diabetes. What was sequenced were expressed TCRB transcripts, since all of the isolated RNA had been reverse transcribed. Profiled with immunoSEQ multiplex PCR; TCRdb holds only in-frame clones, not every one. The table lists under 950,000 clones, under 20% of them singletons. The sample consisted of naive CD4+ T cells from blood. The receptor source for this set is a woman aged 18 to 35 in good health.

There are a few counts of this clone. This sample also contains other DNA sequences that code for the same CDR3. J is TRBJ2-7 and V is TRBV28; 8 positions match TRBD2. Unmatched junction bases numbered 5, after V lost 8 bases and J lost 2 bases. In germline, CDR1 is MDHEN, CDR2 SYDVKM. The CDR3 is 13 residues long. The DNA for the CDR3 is TGTGCCAGCCGGGCGGGAGGCCCCTACGAGCAGTACTTC. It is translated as CASRAGGPYEQYF.

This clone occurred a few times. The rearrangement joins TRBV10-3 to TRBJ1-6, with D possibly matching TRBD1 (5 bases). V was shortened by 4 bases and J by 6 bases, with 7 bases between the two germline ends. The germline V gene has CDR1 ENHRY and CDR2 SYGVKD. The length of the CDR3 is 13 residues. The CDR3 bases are TGTGCCATCAGTGCGGGGGGTAATTCACCCCTCCACTTT. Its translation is CAISAGGNSPLHF.

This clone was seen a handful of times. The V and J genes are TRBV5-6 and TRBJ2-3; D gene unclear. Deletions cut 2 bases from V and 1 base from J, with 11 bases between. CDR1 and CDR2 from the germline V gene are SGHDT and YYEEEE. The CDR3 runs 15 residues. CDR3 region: CASSFPPGGTDTQYF. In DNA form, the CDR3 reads TGTGCCAGCAGCTTCCCCCCTGGCGGCACAGATACGCAGTATTTT.